This TCR beta chain appears in the sequencing data of a study of OX40 agonist ivuxolimab in advanced cancers. At the level of the study: Patients received ivuxolimab, an agonistic anti-OX40 (CD134) antibody. Whole-study results and caveats: The CD4+ and CD8+ T cells in the blood had expanded clonally by week 6 at 0.1 to 3.0 mg/kg. Mean expanded clone counts were higher in CD8+ than CD4+ T cells.

Here immunoSEQ multiplex PCR was the method, and the copy in TCRdb shows in-frame clones only, minus some. The data show tens of thousands of clones, approximately 89% seen once. The V gene lost 6 bases and the J gene lost 1 base, with 12 bases spanning the gap. The CDR3 has 14 residues. CDR1 and CDR2 from the germline V gene are KGHSH and LQKENI. For this clone: Its antigen is not known.

The material sequenced was CD4+ or CD8+ T cells sorted from blood, taken in a trial of the OX40 agonist ivuxolimab. V usage is TRBV18 and J usage is TRBJ1-1, with D unclear. The source of this sequence is an adult with an advanced solid tumor such as melanoma, head and neck, liver or kidney cancer. CDR3 protein: CASSTGSQNTEAFF. The CDR3 DNA reads TGTGCCAGCTCCACCGGCAGCCAGAACACTGAAGCTTTCTTT.